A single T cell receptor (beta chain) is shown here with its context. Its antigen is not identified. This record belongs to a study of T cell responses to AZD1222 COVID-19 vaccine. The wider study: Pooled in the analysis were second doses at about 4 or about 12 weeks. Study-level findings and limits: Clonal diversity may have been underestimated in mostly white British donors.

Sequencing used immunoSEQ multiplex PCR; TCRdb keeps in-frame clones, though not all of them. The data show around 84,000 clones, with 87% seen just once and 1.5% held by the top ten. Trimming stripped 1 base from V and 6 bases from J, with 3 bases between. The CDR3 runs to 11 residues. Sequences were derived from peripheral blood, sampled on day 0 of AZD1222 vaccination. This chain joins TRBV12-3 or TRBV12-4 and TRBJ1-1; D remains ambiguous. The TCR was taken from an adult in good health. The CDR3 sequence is CASSLEAEAFF. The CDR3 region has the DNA TGTGCCAGCAGTTTAGAAGCTGAAGCTTTCTTT.